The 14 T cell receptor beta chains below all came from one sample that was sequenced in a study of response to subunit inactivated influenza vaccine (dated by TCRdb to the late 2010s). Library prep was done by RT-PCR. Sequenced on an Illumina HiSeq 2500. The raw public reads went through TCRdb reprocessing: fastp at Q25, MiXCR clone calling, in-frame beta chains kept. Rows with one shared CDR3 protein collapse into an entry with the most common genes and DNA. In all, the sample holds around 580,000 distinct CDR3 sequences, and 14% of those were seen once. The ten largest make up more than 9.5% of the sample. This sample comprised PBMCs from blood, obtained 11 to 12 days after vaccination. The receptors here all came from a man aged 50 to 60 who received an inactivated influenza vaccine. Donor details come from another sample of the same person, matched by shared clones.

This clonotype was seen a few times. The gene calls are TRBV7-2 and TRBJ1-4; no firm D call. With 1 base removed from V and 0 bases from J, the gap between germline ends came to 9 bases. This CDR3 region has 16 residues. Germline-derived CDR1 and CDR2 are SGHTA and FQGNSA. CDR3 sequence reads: CASSLVSVATNEKLFF. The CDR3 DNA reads TGTGCCAGCAGCTTAGTGAGTGTAGCAACTAATGAAAAACTGTTTTTT.

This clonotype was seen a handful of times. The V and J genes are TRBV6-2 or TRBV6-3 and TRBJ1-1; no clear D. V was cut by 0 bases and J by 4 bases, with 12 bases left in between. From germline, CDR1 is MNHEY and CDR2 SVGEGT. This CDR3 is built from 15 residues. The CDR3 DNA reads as TGTGCCAGCAGTTACTCGCTGGGGTCGGGCACTGAAGCTTTCTTT. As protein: CASSYSLGSGTEAFF.

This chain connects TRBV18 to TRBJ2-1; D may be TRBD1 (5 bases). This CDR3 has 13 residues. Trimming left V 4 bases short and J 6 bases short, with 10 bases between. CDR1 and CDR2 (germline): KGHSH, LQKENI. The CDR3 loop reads CASSRGQSNEQFF. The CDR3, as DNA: TGTGCCAGCTCACGTGGACAAAGCAATGAGCAGTTCTTC.

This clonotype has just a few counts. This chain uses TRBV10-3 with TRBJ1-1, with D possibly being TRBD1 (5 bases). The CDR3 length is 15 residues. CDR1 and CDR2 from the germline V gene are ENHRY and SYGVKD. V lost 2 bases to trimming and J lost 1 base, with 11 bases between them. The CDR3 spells CAISERWTTNTEAFF. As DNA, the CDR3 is TGTGCCATCAGTGAGAGATGGACAACGAACACTGAAGCTTTCTTT.

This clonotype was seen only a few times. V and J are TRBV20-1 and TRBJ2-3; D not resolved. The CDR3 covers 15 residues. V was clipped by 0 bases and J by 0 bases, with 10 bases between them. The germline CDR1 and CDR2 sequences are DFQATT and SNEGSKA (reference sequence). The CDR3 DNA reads TGCAGTGCTAGAGATTCCGGGCCTAGCACAGATACGCAGTATTTT. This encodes CSARDSGPSTDTQYF.

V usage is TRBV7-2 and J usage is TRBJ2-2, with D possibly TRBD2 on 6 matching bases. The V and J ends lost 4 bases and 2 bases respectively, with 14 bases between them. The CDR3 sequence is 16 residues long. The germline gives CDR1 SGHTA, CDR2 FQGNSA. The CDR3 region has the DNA TGTGCCAGCAGCTCCCAAGGAGGGCCAAACACCGGGGAGCTGTTTTTT. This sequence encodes CASSSQGGPNTGELFF.

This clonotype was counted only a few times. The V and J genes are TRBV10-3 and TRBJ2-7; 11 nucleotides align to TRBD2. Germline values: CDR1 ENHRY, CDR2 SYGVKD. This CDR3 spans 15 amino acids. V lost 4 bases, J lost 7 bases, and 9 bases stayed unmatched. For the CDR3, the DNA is TGTGCCATCAGTGGGGGACTAGCGGAGACGGGGGAGCAGTACTTC. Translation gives CAISGGLAETGEQYF.

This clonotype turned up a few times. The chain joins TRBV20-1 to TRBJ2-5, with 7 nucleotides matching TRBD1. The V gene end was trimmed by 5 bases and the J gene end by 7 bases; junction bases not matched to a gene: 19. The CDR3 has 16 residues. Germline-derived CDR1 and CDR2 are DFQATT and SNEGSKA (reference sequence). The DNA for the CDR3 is TGCAGTGCTGGGAAGGACAGGCGAGAACCAGAAGGGACCCAGTACTTC. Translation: CSAGKDRREPEGTQYF.

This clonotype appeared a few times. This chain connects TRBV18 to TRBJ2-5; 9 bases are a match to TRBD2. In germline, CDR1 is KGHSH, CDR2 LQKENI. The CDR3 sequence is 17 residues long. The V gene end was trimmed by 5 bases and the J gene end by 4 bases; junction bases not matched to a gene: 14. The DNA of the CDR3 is TGTGCCAGCTCAAAGAGCTTGGGACTAGCACTACCAGAGACCCAGTACTTC. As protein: CASSKSLGLALPETQYF.

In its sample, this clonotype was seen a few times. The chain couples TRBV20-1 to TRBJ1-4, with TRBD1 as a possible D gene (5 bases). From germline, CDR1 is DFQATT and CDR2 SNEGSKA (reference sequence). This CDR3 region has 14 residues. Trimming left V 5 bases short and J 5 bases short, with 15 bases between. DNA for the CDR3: TGCAGTGCTTTTGCCGGGACGGGGAATGAAAAACTGTTTTTT. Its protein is CSAFAGTGNEKLFF.

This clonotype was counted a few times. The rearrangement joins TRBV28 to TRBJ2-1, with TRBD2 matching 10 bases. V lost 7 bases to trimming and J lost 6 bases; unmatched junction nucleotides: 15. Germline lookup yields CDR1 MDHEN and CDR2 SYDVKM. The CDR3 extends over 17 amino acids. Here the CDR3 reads CASNLRAGGPAGNEQFF. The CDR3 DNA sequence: TGTGCCAGCAACTTACGAGCGGGAGGGCCCGCGGGCAATGAGCAGTTCTTC.

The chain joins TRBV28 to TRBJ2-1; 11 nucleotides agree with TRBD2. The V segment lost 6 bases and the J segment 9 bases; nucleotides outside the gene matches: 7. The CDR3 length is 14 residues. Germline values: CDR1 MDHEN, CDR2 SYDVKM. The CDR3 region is CASRRSGTSGEQFF. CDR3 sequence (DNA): TGTGCCAGCAGGCGATCCGGGACTAGCGGTGAGCAGTTCTTC.

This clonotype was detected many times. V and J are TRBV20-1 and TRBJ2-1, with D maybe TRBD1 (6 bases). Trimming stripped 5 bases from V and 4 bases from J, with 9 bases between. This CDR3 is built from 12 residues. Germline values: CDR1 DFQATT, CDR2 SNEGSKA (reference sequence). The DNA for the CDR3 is TGCAGTGCTCGAGGGGGTTACAATGAGCAGTTCTTC. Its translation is CSARGGYNEQFF.

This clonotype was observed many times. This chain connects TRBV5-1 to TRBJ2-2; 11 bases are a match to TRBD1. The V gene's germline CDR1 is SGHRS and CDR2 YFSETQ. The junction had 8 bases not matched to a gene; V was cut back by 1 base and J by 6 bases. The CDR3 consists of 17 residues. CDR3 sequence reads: CASSLNTDRGQAGELFF. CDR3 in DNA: TGCGCCAGCAGCTTGAATACGGACAGGGGGCAAGCCGGGGAGCTGTTTTTT. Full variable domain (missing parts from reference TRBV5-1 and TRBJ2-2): KAGVTQTPRYLIKTRGQQVTLSCSPISGHRSVSWYQQTPGQGLQFLFEYFSETQRNKGNFPGRFSGRQFSNSRSEMNVSTLELGDSALYLCASSLNTDRGQAGELFFGEGSRLTVL.